The 17 T cell receptor beta chains listed next were all sequenced from one sample in a study of CD8 T cells in Susac syndrome. Reverse transcription used roughly 0.5 to 1 ug RNA and random hexamers. MiXCR was run by TCRdb on the immunoSEQ multiplex PCR reads, yielding one entry per CDR3 protein. The top ten hold roughly 0.38% of the sample, which has fewer than 140,000 distinct CDR3 sequences, 94% seen once. The sample comprised CD8+ T cells from PBMCs. The origin of the receptors is a human donor with Susac syndrome.

The V gene is TRBV9, the J gene TRBJ2-5; D may correspond to TRBD1 or TRBD2 (6 bases each). This CDR3 spans 15 amino acids. Germline V gene data show CDR1 as SGDLS and CDR2 as YYNGEE. The germline V and J ends were trimmed by 2 bases and 5 bases, with 16 bases remaining between them. The CDR3 DNA is TGTGCCAGCAGCGTCGATCTCGGAGGGGGGGAGACCCAGTACTTC. It encodes CASSVDLGGGETQYF.

The CDR3 is CASSLGGAPLHF. CDR3 nucleotides: TGTGCCAGCAGTTTAGGAGGGGCCCCCCTCCACTTT. The gene calls are TRBV27 and TRBJ1-6; tentatively, D is TRBD1 (5 bases). Trimming took 2 bases from V and 13 from J, leaving 9 bases between them. In germline, CDR1 is MNHEY, CDR2 SMNVEV (reference sequence). The CDR3 runs to 12 residues.

The V and J genes are TRBV12-3 or TRBV12-4 and TRBJ2-1; tentatively, D is TRBD1 (5 bases). The CDR3 has 11 amino acids. V gave up 5 bases and J gave up 8 bases, with 7 bases separating them. The CDR3 loop is CASSGAHEQFF. As DNA, the CDR3 is TGTGCCAGCAGTGGGGCACATGAGCAGTTCTTC.

The CDR3 reads CSARGTAYYTF. The CDR3 DNA follows: TGCAGTGCTAGGGGGACGGCGTACTACACCTTC. This chain links TRBV20-1 with TRBJ1-2; D is possibly TRBD1 (5 bases). The CDR3 is made up of 11 amino acids. V shed 3 bases and J shed 10 bases, with 12 bases lying between them. Germline V gene data show CDR1 as DFQATT and CDR2 as SNEGSKA (reference sequence).

The genes are TRBV7-9 and TRBJ2-3, with TRBD2 matching over 15 bases. The V segment lost 8 bases and the J segment 2 bases; nucleotides outside the gene matches: 2. CDR1 and CDR2 (germline): SEHNR, FQNEAQ (reference sequence). This CDR3 is 15 amino acids long. Here the CDR3 reads CASGLAGGPTDTQYF. CDR3 DNA: TGTGCCAGCGGACTAGCGGGGGGGCCCACAGATACGCAGTATTTT.

This chain connects TRBV6-5 to TRBJ2-1, with unresolved D. There are 15 residues in the CDR3. Germline loops: CDR1 MNHEY, CDR2 SVGAGI. Deletions cut 4 bases from V and 0 bases from J, with 10 bases between. The CDR3 region is CASSSTDSSYNEQFF. In nucleotides, the CDR3 is TGTGCCAGCAGTTCGACGGATAGCTCCTACAATGAGCAGTTCTTC.

The chain couples TRBV5-4 to TRBJ2-2; 8 bases map to TRBD2. CDR3 size: 17 residues. J was trimmed by 3 bases and V by 4 bases; bases with no gene match: 11. CDR1 and CDR2 from the germline V gene are SGHNT and YYREEE (reference sequence). CDR3 sequence: CASSQGAGVTYTGELFF. CDR3 nucleotide sequence: TGTGCCAGCAGCCAGGGAGCGGGGGTGACCTACACCGGGGAGCTGTTTTTT.

V is TRBV7-8 and J is TRBJ1-6; D is uncertain. This CDR3 is 17 amino acids long. V lost 0 bases to trimming and J lost 7 bases, with 16 bases between them. Germline values: CDR1 SGHVS, CDR2 FQNEAQ. CDR3 nucleotide sequence: TGTGCCAGCAGCTTAGCGGAAACACCCACAAGGAATTCACCCCTCCACTTT. Protein: CASSLAETPTRNSPLHF.

This clonotype was seen only a few times. The gene calls are TRBV7-6 and TRBJ2-7, with D possibly being TRBD1 (5 bases). The CDR3 spans 13 residues. Trimming removed 2 bases at V and 4 bases at J, with 9 bases between. The germline V gene has CDR1 SGHVS and CDR2 FNYEAQ. The CDR3 reads CASSLFQGYEQYF. The CDR3 nucleotides read TGTGCCAGCAGCTTATTCCAGGGTTACGAGCAGTACTTC.

This chain joins TRBV29-1 and TRBJ1-6; tentative D call: TRBD1 (5 bases). This CDR3 spans 13 amino acids. V lost 4 bases and J 5 bases, leaving 9 bases between the germline ends. Germline CDR1 SQVTM, CDR2 ANQGSEA. This chain's CDR3 is CSVGQGNNSPLHF. The CDR3 region has the DNA TGCAGCGTTGGGCAGGGTAATAATTCACCCCTCCACTTT.

V usage is TRBV18 and J usage is TRBJ2-3; D could derive from TRBD1 or TRBD2 (5 bases each). Trimming stripped 2 bases from V and 2 bases from J, with 14 bases between. Germline V CDR1 and CDR2: KGHSH, LQKENI. CDR3 size: 16 residues. CDR3 nucleotides: TGTGCCAGCTCACCAGGGACGAAGAGGATCACAGATACGCAGTATTTT. Amino acid sequence: CASSPGTKRITDTQYF.

V is TRBV12-3 or TRBV12-4 and J is TRBJ1-4, with TRBD1 as a possible D gene (6 bases). The CDR3 has 17 residues. Deletions cut 0 bases from V and 7 bases from J, with 18 bases between. CDR3 DNA: TGTGCCAGCAGTTTAGCGCGGAACAGGGTGGAGGCTGAAAAACTGTTTTTT. Its translation: CASSLARNRVEAEKLFF.

The chain recombines TRBV4-1 with TRBJ1-2; the match to TRBD1 covers 12 bases. V was clipped by 0 bases and J by 8 bases; unmatched bases: 10. Germline values: CDR1 MGHRA, CDR2 YSYEKL. CDR3 length: 17 residues. CDR3 in amino acids: CASSQDLGTGGAGGYTF. CDR3 DNA sequence: TGCGCCAGCAGCCAAGATTTGGGGACAGGGGGCGCAGGCGGCTACACCTTC.

The chain couples TRBV12-3 or TRBV12-4 to TRBJ2-2; D is undetermined. The V end was cut by 8 bases, the J end by 4 bases, with 5 bases between. This CDR3 is built from 11 residues. The DNA of the CDR3 is TGTGCCAGCGACGTCACCGGGGAGCTGTTTTTT. Translated: CASDVTGELFF.

V is TRBV5-1 and J is TRBJ2-1; D unresolved. CDR3 size: 11 residues. V shed 3 bases and J shed 7 bases, with 5 bases lying between them. Germline CDR1 reads SGHRS; CDR2 reads YFSETQ. CDR3 residues: CASSSANEQFF. Written as DNA, the CDR3 is TGCGCCAGCAGCTCGGCTAATGAGCAGTTCTTC. The variable domain in full, with the rest retrieved from reference TRBV5-1 and TRBJ2-1, is KAGVTQTPRYLIKTRGQQVTLSCSPISGHRSVSWYQQTPGQGLQFLFEYFSETQRNKGNFPGRFSGRQFSNSRSEMNVSTLELGDSALYLCASSSANEQFFGPGTRLTVL.

This chain links TRBV12-3 or TRBV12-4 with TRBJ2-2; maybe TRBD1 (5 bases). This CDR3 spans 12 amino acids. The ends were cut back, 3 bases at V and 8 bases at J, with 7 bases in the middle. The DNA of the CDR3 is TGTGCCAGCAGTTTCCCAGGGGGGGAGCTGTTTTTT. Residues: CASSFPGGELFF.

The chain is built from TRBV29-1 and TRBJ2-1, with D possibly being TRBD1 or TRBD2 (5 bases each). The CDR3 totals 14 residues. Trimming removed 1 base at V and 3 bases at J, with 10 bases between. Germline values: CDR1 SQVTM, CDR2 ANQGSEA. CDR3 amino acids: CSVEARGDYNEQFF. CDR3 in DNA: TGCAGCGTTGAAGCTCGGGGCGACTACAATGAGCAGTTCTTC.